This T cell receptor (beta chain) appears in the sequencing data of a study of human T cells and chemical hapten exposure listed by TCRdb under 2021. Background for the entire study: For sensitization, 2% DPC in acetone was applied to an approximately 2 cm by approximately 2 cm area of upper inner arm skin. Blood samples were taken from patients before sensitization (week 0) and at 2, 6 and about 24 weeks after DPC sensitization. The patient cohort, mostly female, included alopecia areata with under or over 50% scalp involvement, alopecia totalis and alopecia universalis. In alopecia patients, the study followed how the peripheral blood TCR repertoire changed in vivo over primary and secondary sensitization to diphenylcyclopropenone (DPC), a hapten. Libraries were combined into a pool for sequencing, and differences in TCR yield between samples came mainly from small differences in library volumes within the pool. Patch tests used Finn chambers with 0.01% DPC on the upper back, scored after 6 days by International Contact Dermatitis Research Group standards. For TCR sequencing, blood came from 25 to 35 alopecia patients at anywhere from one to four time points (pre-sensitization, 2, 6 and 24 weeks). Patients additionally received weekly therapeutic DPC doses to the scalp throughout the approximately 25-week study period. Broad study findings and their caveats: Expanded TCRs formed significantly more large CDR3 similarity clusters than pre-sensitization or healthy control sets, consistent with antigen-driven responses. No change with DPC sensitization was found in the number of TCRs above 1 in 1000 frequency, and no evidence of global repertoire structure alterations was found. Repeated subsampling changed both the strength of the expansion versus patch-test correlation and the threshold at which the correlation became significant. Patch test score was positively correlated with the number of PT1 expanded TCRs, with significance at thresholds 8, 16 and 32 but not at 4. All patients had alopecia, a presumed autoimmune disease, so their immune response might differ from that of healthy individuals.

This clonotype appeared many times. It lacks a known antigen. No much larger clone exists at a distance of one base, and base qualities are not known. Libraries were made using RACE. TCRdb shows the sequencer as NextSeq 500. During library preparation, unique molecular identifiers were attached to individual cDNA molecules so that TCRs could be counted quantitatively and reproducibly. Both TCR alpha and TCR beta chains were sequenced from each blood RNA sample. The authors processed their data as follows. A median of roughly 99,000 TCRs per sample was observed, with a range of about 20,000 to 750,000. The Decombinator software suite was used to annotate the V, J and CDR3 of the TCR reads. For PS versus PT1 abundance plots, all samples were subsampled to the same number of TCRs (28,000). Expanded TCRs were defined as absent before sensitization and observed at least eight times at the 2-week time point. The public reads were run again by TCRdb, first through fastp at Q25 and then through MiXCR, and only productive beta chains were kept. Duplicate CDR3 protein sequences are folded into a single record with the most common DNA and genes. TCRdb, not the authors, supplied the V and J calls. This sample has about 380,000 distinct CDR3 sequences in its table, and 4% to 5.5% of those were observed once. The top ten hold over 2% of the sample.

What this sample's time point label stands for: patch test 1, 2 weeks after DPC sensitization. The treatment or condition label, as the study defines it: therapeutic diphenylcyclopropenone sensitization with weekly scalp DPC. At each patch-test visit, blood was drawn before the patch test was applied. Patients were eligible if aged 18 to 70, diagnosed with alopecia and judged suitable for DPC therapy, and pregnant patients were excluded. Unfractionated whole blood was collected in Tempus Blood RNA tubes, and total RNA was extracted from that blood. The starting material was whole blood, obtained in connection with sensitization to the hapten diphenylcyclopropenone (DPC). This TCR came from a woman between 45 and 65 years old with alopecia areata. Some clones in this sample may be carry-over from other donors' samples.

The CDR3 region: CASSHAQTNTEAFF. The sequenced DNA is TGTGCCAGCAGCCACGCACAGACGAACACTGAAGCTTTCTTT. The chain is made from TRBV6-5 and TRBJ1-1; no D gene can be assigned with confidence. The germline V gene encodes CDR1 MNHEY and CDR2 SVGAGI. The CDR3 goes from the cysteine to the phenylalanine over 14 residues. Of the read, only the CDR3 DNA is kept; its 42 bases are in frame from base 1. The V end loses 6 bases and the J end loses 1 base, and a stretch of 12 bases separates them.